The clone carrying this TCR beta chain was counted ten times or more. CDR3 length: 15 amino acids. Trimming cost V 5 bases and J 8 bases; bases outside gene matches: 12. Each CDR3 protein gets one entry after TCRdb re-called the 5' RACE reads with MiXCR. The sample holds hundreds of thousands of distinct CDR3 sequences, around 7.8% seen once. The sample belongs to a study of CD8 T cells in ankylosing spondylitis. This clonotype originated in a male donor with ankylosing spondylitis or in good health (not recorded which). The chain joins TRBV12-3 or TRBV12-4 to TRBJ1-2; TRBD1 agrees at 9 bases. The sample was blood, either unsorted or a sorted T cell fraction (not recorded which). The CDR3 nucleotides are TGTGCCAGCAGTCCAGACCGGACAGGGGTTGGGGGCTACACCTTC. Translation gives CASSPDRTGVGGYTF.